The clone carrying this T cell receptor beta chain was seen repeatedly, ten times or more. The antigen remains unidentified. This entry comes from a study of regulatory T cells in long-lasting Graves disease. Study-wide results and caveats: The study found persistent patients shared more public clonotypes (roughly 2,800) than new patients (approximately 870).

The time point was: newly diagnosed GD, antithyroid drugs for less than 3 months. RNA from PBMCs was the source of the TCR library. The CDR3 consists of 13 residues. The germline V and J ends were trimmed by 6 bases and 4 bases, with 11 bases remaining between them. The germline V gene encodes CDR1 SGHAT and CDR2 FQNNGV. Relying on iRepertoire HTBI primers and Arm-PCR of CDR3 regions, the team built TCR beta libraries. TCRdb analysed the multiplex PCR reads with MiXCR anew, one entry per CDR3 protein. The table includes a few hundred thousand distinct CDR3 sequences, about 20% detected once. A further study also used this sample, focusing on T cells in Graves' hyperthyroidism and ophthalmopathy. As that report states: The study used the HTBI primer set for a first-round RT-PCR of the TCR CDR3. The model's output predicted ophthalmopathy at a median of roughly 6.9 months prior to onset.

The chain uses TRBV11-2 and TRBJ2-3; maybe TRBD2 (7 bases). This receptor was identified in a woman aged 25 to 39 with Graves disease. Sequences were derived from peripheral blood mononuclear cells (PBMCs), sampled at new diagnosis, from a patient treated with antithyroid drugs. The CDR3 protein is CASRSGGPDTQYF. DNA of the CDR3: TGTGCCAGCAGATCCGGGGGGCCAGATACGCAGTATTTT.